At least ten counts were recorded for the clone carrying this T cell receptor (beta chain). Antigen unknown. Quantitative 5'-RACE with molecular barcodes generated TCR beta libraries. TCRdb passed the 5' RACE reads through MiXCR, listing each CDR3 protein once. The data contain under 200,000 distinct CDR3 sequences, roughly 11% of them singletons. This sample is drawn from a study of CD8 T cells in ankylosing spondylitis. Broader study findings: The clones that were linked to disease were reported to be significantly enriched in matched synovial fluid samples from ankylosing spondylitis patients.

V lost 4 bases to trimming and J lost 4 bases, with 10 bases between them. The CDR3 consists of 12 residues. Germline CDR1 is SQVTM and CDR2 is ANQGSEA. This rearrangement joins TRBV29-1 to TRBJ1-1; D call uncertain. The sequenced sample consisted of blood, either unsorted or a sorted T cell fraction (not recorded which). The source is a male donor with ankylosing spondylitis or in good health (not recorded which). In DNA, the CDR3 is TGCAGCGTTGTAGCAGGTAGCACTGAAGCTTTCTTT. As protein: CSVVAGSTEAFF. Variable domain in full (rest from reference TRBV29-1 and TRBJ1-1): SAVISQKPSRDICQRGTSLTIQCQVDSQVTMMFWYRQQPGQSLTLIATANQGSEATYESGFVIDKFPISRPNLTFSTLTVSNMSPEDSSIYLCSVVAGSTEAFFGQGTRLTVV.